The T cell receptor (beta chain) under discussion was sequenced for a study of blood T cells in healthy people across ages. This clonotype has a handful of counts. Using a J-beta primer mix together with a sample-barcoded 5' primer, a second PCR was run for roughly 7 to 11 cycles. In TCRdb, the 5' RACE reads were re-called with MiXCR into one record per CDR3 protein. This sample has roughly 800,000 distinct CDR3 sequences, with 58% found just once. CDR1 SGHDT and CDR2 YYEEEE come from the germline V gene. Trimming cost V 0 bases and J 7 bases, with 16 bases left between them. There are 15 residues in the CDR3. Researchers isolated at least 6 million PBMCs per sample.

Sequencing was carried out using blood. The source is a man under 40 in good health. The J gene is TRBJ2-5, the V gene TRBV5-6; D not certain. Written as DNA, the CDR3 is TGTGCCAGCAGCTTGGCGGTCAGCTACGTCGGGACCCAGTACTTC. Protein: CASSLAVSYVGTQYF.